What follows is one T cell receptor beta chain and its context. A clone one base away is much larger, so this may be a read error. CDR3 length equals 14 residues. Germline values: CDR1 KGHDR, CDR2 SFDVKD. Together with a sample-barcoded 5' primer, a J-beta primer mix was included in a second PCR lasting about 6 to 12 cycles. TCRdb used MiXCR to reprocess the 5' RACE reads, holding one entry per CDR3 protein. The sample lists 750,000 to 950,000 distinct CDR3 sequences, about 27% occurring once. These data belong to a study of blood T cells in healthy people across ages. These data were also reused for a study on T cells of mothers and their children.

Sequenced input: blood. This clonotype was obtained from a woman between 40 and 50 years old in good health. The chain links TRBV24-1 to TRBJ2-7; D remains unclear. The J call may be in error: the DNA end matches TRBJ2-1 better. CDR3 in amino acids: CATSASQVPYEQFF. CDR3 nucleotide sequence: TGTGCCACCAGTGCCTCCCAGGTCCCATACGAGCAGTTCTTC.